This T cell receptor beta chain came from a study of CD8+ T cells in alopecia areata. Study observations and caveats: Scalp samples also yield sequences of resident alphabeta T cells from normal skin. TCRs were shared less clearly across patients than in mice, possibly for HLA-related reasons. Normal scalp had lower clonality than lesional scalp, with alopecia totalis/universalis lesions showing this most strongly.

Reverse transcription of extracted RNA yielded cDNA, which provided the sequencing template. Sequencing used immunoSEQ multiplex PCR; TCRdb keeps in-frame clones, though not all of them. The sample includes roughly 150,000 clones, around 57% of them seen just once. Both CD4+ and CD8+ T cells were separated by sorting PBMCs. Concerning this clone: Its antigen is still unknown.

The V gene lost 7 bases and the J gene lost 6 bases, with 18 bases spanning the gap. Germline V lookup: CDR1 SGHDN, CDR2 FVKESK. The length of the CDR3 is 14 residues. The sequence was collected from a human donor in good health. Sequencing used CD4+ T cells sorted from blood. The chain is built from TRBV14 and TRBJ1-1, with a tentative D call TRBD1 (5 bases). The CDR3 region is CASTGEGRGAEAFF. Here the CDR3 DNA reads TGTGCCAGCACGGGGGAAGGGCGAGGGGCTGAAGCTTTCTTT. The full variable domain, completed using reference TRBV14 and TRBJ1-1, is EAGVTQFPSHSVIEKGQTVTLRCDPISGHDNLYWYRRVMGKEIKFLLHFVKESKQDESGMPNNRFLAERTGGTYSTLKVQPAELEDSGVYFCASTGEGRGAEAFFGQGTRLTVV.